The 21 T cell receptor beta chains below come from one sample, sequenced in a study of CD8 T cells in ankylosing spondylitis (dated by TCRdb to about 2017). Library generation was performed with 5' RACE. The sequencer was an Illumina HiSeq 2500. TCRdb's own reprocessing of the public reads used fastp at Q25 and MiXCR and kept productive beta chains. All rows with the same CDR3 protein become a single entry with the most common DNA and genes. The sample table contains hundreds of thousands of distinct CDR3 sequences; only one count was recorded for less than 25% of them. Roughly 3.6% of the sample rests with the top ten. The sample was blood, either unsorted or a sorted T cell fraction (not recorded which). These receptors were collected from a female donor with ankylosing spondylitis or in good health (not recorded which).

This clonotype was detected only a few times. The chain couples TRBV3-1 to TRBJ1-2, with D maybe TRBD1 (5 bases). The CDR3 covers 12 residues. Trimming took off 3 bases at V and 9 bases at J, with 11 bases between the two ends. Germline V gene lookup returns CDR1 LGHDT and CDR2 YNNKEL (reference sequence). DNA for the CDR3: TGTGCCAGCAGCCATTCTGACAGTAGCTACACCTTC. It translates to CASSHSDSSYTF.

The J gene is TRBJ2-5, the V gene TRBV5-5, with TRBD1 matching over 10 bases. V shed 7 bases, J shed 7 bases, and the junction held 10 bases outside the gene matches. Germline values: CDR1 SGHKS, CDR2 YYEKEE (reference sequence). This CDR3 is 14 amino acids long. The chain's CDR3 is CASHGTGDLRTQYF. The CDR3 DNA sequence: TGTGCCAGCCACGGGACAGGGGACTTACGGACCCAGTACTTC.

This clonotype was found a few times. The V and J genes are TRBV11-2 and TRBJ2-7, with TRBD1 matching over 9 bases. The germline CDR1 and CDR2 sequences are SGHAT and FQNNGV. V lost 0 bases to trimming and J lost 6 bases; unmatched junction nucleotides: 3. The CDR3 is 14 residues long. The CDR3, as DNA: TGTGCCAGCAGCTTAGAGGGACAGGGCGGCGAGCAGTACTTC. Its translation is CASSLEGQGGEQYF.

This clonotype has just a few counts. The rearrangement links TRBV4-2 to TRBJ2-2, with 8 bases matching TRBD1. J lost 3 bases, V lost 8 bases, and 2 bases had no gene match. Germline-derived CDR1 and CDR2 are LGHNA and YNFKEQ. This CDR3 contains 13 residues. In DNA form, the CDR3 reads TGTGCCAGCCACAGGGGGGACACCGGGGAGCTGTTTTTT. Translated: CASHRGDTGELFF.

This clonotype appeared a few times. The chain employs TRBV6-6 and TRBJ2-7, with TRBD1 matching 8 bases. The ends lost 4 bases at V and 5 bases at J; junction bases unmatched: 4. The CDR3 consists of 13 residues. Per the germline V gene, CDR1 is MNHNY and CDR2 is SVGAGI (reference sequence). CDR3 region: CASSFDRGNEQYF. CDR3 DNA sequence: TGTGCCAGCAGTTTCGACAGGGGTAACGAGCAGTACTTC.

This chain links TRBV7-9 with TRBJ2-5; possibly TRBD1 for D (5 bases). Germline-derived CDR1 and CDR2 are SEHNR and FQNEAQ (reference sequence). Between the trimmed V and J ends, which lost 5 bases and 5 bases, there was a span of 21 bases. The CDR3 sequence is 16 residues long. The CDR3 sequence: CASSPSVGRLRETQYF. The CDR3 coding sequence is TGTGCCAGCAGCCCGTCGGTGGGGCGACTGAGGGAGACCCAGTACTTC.

Many counts were recorded for this clonotype. CDR3 region: CASSLAQIGYGYTF. DNA of the CDR3: TGCGCCAGCAGCTTGGCACAAATCGGCTATGGCTACACCTTC. The chain recombines TRBV5-1 with TRBJ1-2; no firm D call. The CDR3 has 14 residues. V was pared by 0 bases and J by 4 bases, with 10 bases between. Per germline, CDR1 SGHRS and CDR2 YFSETQ. Using reference TRBV5-1 and TRBJ1-2 for the parts outside the CDR3, the full variable domain is KAGVTQTPRYLIKTRGQQVTLSCSPISGHRSVSWYQQTPGQGLQFLFEYFSETQRNKGNFPGRFSGRQFSNSRSEMNVSTLELGDSALYLCASSLAQIGYGYTFGSGTRLTVV.

This clonotype was observed a few times. This chain joins TRBV6-1 and TRBJ1-4; TRBD1 might be the D (5 bases). The germline gives CDR1 MNHNS, CDR2 SASEGT. V lost 6 bases, J lost 3 bases, and 17 bases lay in between. The CDR3 runs to 16 residues. CDR3 nucleotides: TGTGCCAGCAGGCCCAGGGAAGGGGCAGCTAATGAAAAACTGTTTTTT. This sequence encodes CASRPREGAANEKLFF.

This clonotype appeared many times. The CDR3 is CSVGTASNTGELFF. CDR3 bases: TGCAGCGTCGGGACAGCCTCGAACACCGGGGAGCTGTTTTTT. The rearrangement joins TRBV29-1 to TRBJ2-2; 7 nucleotides agree with TRBD1. The germline CDR1 and CDR2 sequences are SQVTM and ANQGSEA. The trim removed 6 bases at V and 0 bases at J, leaving 4 bases unmatched. This CDR3 has 14 residues.

J is TRBJ1-5 and V is TRBV25-1; D unclear. The V end lost 3 bases, the J end lost 0 bases, and 18 bases lay between the germline ends. From germline, CDR1 is MGHDK and CDR2 SYGVNS. CDR3 size: 18 residues. As DNA, the CDR3 is TGTGCCAGCAGTGAGGCCGTGAGTGCGCGACCTAGCAATCAGCCCCAGCATTTT. As protein: CASSEAVSARPSNQPQHF.

This clonotype was seen a few times. This could be a read error, since a much larger clone is one nucleotide away. Likely a read error: the CDR3 ends without its conserved phenylalanine or tryptophan. The J gene is TRBJ2-5, the V gene TRBV5-6; D is ambiguous. The ends were cut back, 4 bases at V and 7 bases at J, with 17 bases in the middle. The CDR3 length is 14 residues. Germline CDR1 and CDR2: SGHDT and YYEEEE. In nucleotides, the CDR3 is TGTGCCAGCAGCCCCGTGGATCGTCCTGGGACCCAGTACCTC. Its translation: CASSPVDRPGTQYL.

About this clonotype itself: A read error may account for a junction end that differs from germline. V is TRBV25-1 and J is TRBJ1-6; the D is unclear. Looked up from germline, CDR1 is MGHDK and CDR2 is SYGVNS. This CDR3 is 13 amino acids long. CDR3 DNA: TGTGCGAGCAACGAACTGCATAATTCACCCCTCCACTTT. It specifies CASNELHNSPLHF.

V is TRBV3-1 and J is TRBJ2-7, with D possibly being TRBD1 (6 bases). V was clipped by 0 bases and J by 2 bases, with 11 bases between them. This CDR3 comprises 15 residues. Germline loops: CDR1 LGHDT, CDR2 YNNKEL (reference sequence). The CDR3 DNA follows: TGTGCCAGCAGCCAAGATGGACAGCTTACCTACGAGCAGTACTTC. Translation: CASSQDGQLTYEQYF.

The genes are TRBV18 and TRBJ2-7; D ambiguous. The V end was cut by 3 bases, the J end by 3 bases, with 9 bases between. The CDR3 loop spans 13 amino acids. Germline lookup yields CDR1 KGHSH and CDR2 LQKENI. The CDR3 is CASSPGSVYEQYF. The CDR3 nucleotides are TGTGCCAGCTCACCCGGTAGTGTCTACGAGCAGTACTTC.

This clonotype was seen more than once but under ten times. The J gene is TRBJ1-5, the V gene TRBV7-9; a possible D gene is TRBD1 (5 bases). Trimming stripped 1 base from V and 6 bases from J, with 10 bases between. Germline V gene sequence: CDR1 SEHNR, CDR2 FQNEAQ (reference sequence). The CDR3 loop spans 14 amino acids. The CDR3 DNA is TGTGCCAGCAGCTTAGACAGGACCGTTCAGCCCCAGCATTTT. As protein: CASSLDRTVQPQHF.

A few counts support this clonotype. The chain joins TRBV5-5 to TRBJ2-5; TRBD1 matches 7 bases. V shed 0 bases and J 5 bases; nucleotides not matched to a gene: 4. The germline gives CDR1 SGHKS, CDR2 YYEKEE (reference sequence). This CDR3 has 14 amino acids. The CDR3 protein is CASSLVGGIETQYF. Here the CDR3 DNA reads TGTGCCAGCAGCTTGGTAGGGGGCATCGAGACCCAGTACTTC.

This clonotype was detected only a few times. This chain uses TRBV27 with TRBJ1-6; 9 nucleotides match TRBD1. CDR1 is MNHEY, CDR2 SMNVEV, per germline (reference sequence). J was trimmed by 7 bases and V by 6 bases; bases with no gene match: 4. The length of the CDR3 is 14 residues. The CDR3 sequence is CASSPDRGNSPLHF. In nucleotides, the CDR3 is TGTGCCAGCAGCCCTGACAGGGGGAATTCACCCCTCCACTTT.

The J gene is TRBJ2-2, the V gene TRBV7-3, with no clear D. The germline V gene has CDR1 SGHTA and CDR2 FQGTGA. CDR3 size: 13 residues. Trimming shortened V by 5 bases and J by 0 bases, and 4 bases separated the two germline ends. CDR3 sequence reads: CASSAPNTGELFF. In nucleotides, the CDR3 is TGTGCCAGCAGCGCCCCGAACACCGGGGAGCTGTTTTTT.

This clonotype has a handful of counts. The chain joins TRBV20-1 to TRBJ1-5; a possible D gene is TRBD1 (5 bases). Germline V lookup: CDR1 DFQATT, CDR2 SNEGSKA (reference sequence). Between the trimmed V and J ends, which lost 0 bases and 6 bases, there was a span of 15 bases. The CDR3 has 15 residues. This CDR3 is CSARDLGREAQPQHF. In DNA form, the CDR3 reads TGCAGTGCTAGAGATTTAGGCAGGGAGGCTCAGCCCCAGCATTTT.

This CDR3 is CSAEPQEGETQYF. The CDR3 DNA is TGCAGTGCAGAACCACAGGAGGGGGAGACCCAGTACTTC. This rearrangement joins TRBV20-1 to TRBJ2-5; possible D gene TRBD2, 6 bases. The CDR3 contains 13 residues. Between the trimmed V and J ends, which lost 6 bases and 5 bases, there was a span of 16 bases. Germline CDR1 reads DFQATT; CDR2 reads SNEGSKA (reference sequence).

In its sample, this clonotype was seen many times. The V and J genes are TRBV20-1 and TRBJ2-1; the match to TRBD2 covers 12 bases. The CDR3 contains 14 residues. Germline CDR1 DFQATT, CDR2 SNEGSKA (reference sequence). J lost 7 bases, V lost 1 base, and 2 bases had no gene match. The CDR3 reads CSARGLAGVNEQFF. The CDR3 region has the DNA TGCAGTGCTAGAGGACTAGCGGGAGTAAATGAGCAGTTCTTC.